Below, 9 T cell receptor beta chains from the same sample are listed, as sequenced in a study of human T cells and chemical hapten exposure. TCRdb re-analysed the RACE reads in MiXCR, keeping a single row per CDR3 protein. The sample has more than 110,000 distinct CDR3 sequences, 12% seen once. As for time point: patch test 2, 6 weeks after DPC sensitization. Treatment reported: therapeutic diphenylcyclopropenone sensitization with weekly scalp DPC. The input for sequencing was whole blood, taken in connection with sensitization to the hapten diphenylcyclopropenone (DPC). Source of these receptors: a woman between 45 and 60 years old with alopecia areata. Some clones in this sample may be carry-over from other donors' samples.

This clonotype was observed a few times. The chain combines TRBV2 with TRBJ2-3; no clear D gene. The CDR3 sequence is 15 residues long. V was pared by 2 bases and J by 0 bases, with 9 bases between. Germline lookup yields CDR1 SNHLY and CDR2 FYNNEI. The CDR3 DNA reads TGTGCCAGCAGTGAAAAGGCGACTAGCACAGATACGCAGTATTTT. This sequence encodes CASSEKATSTDTQYF.

This clonotype was counted many times. This rearrangement joins TRBV7-3 to TRBJ1-1; D call uncertain. Trimming removed 0 bases from V and 4 bases from J, with 12 bases in between. The CDR3 runs to 15 residues. Germline values: CDR1 SGHTA, CDR2 FQGTGA. Here the CDR3 reads CASSLTKVGGTEAFF. CDR3 DNA sequence: TGTGCCAGCAGCTTAACGAAAGTCGGCGGCACTGAAGCTTTCTTT.

V and J are TRBV12-3 or TRBV12-4 and TRBJ1-4; tentative D call: TRBD1 (6 bases). With 8 bases removed from V and 4 bases from J, the gap between germline ends came to 14 bases. CDR3 size: 14 residues. DNA of the CDR3: TGTGCCAGCGGAGGGGGATCTCGTAATGAAAAACTGTTTTTT. Translated: CASGGGSRNEKLFF.

The chain has TRBV3-1 and TRBJ2-2; unclear D gene. V lost 0 bases and J 4 bases, leaving 9 bases between the germline ends. CDR1 is LGHDT and CDR2 is YNNKEL in the germline V gene (reference sequence). The CDR3 extends over 15 amino acids. CDR3 coding DNA: TGTGCCAGCAGCCAAGAGTCCTCATTCACCGGGGAGCTGTTTTTT. Amino acids: CASSQESSFTGELFF. The variable domain in full, completed from reference TRBV3-1 and TRBJ2-2, reads DTAVSQTPKYLVTQMGNDKSIKCEQNLGHDTMYWYKQDSKKFLKIMFSYNNKELIINETVPNRFSPKSPDKAHLNLHINSLELGDSAVYFCASSQESSFTGELFFGEGSRLTVL.

The chain recombines TRBV29-1 with TRBJ2-3; D perhaps matches TRBD2 (5 bases). The CDR3 length is 12 residues. The V gene lost 1 base and the J gene lost 6 bases, with 8 bases spanning the gap. Germline lookup yields CDR1 SQVTM and CDR2 ANQGSEA. The CDR3 loop is CSVEAEGDTQYF. The CDR3 DNA reads as TGCAGCGTTGAAGCAGAGGGCGATACGCAGTATTTT.

V is TRBV11-3 and J is TRBJ2-5; the D is unclear. The CDR3 sequence is 14 residues long. Trimming shortened V by 4 bases and J by 1 base, and 10 bases separated the two germline ends. Germline-derived CDR1 and CDR2 are SGHNT and YENEEA. CDR3: CASSSLSIQETQYF. The CDR3 bases are TGTGCCAGCAGCTCTCTTTCCATCCAAGAGACCCAGTACTTC.

V usage is TRBV3-1 and J usage is TRBJ1-1; D possibly corresponds to TRBD1 (6 bases). V lost 1 base to trimming and J lost 5 bases, with 11 bases between them. There are 14 residues in the CDR3. Germline loops: CDR1 LGHDT, CDR2 YNNKEL (reference sequence). The CDR3 is CASSQVRGRTEAFF. The CDR3 region has the DNA TGTGCCAGCAGCCAAGTAAGGGGGAGGACTGAAGCTTTCTTT.

This chain joins TRBV18 and TRBJ2-5; no clear D. The CDR3 covers 15 residues. Trimming removed 3 bases at V and 5 bases at J, with 16 bases between. Germline assignment: CDR1 KGHSH and CDR2 LQKENI. The CDR3 region has the DNA TGTGCCAGCTCACCGACCCCCCTAGAGACGGAGACCCAGTACTTC. This encodes CASSPTPLETETQYF. The full variable domain, completed using reference TRBV18 and TRBJ2-5, is NAGVMQNPRHLVRRRGQEARLRCSPMKGHSHVYWYRQLPEEGLKFMVYLQKENIIDESGMPKERFSAEFPKEGPSILRIQQVVRGDSAAYFCASSPTPLETETQYFGPGTRLLVL.

V and J are TRBV5-1 and TRBJ2-5; 13 bases map to TRBD2. This CDR3 has 16 residues. V trimming: 10 bases; J trimming: 4 bases; junction bases outside the gene matches: 13. Germline CDR1 reads SGHRS; CDR2 reads YFSETQ. The chain's CDR3 is CAGSAGLAGVVETQYF. CDR3 nucleotide sequence: TGCGCCGGATCTGCTGGACTAGCGGGAGTGGTAGAGACCCAGTACTTC.